This T cell receptor beta chain was captured in a study of early T cells in non-severe SARS-CoV-2 infection. Study details: Sequencing of bulk RNA from unsorted whole blood was done, without chain pairing.

TCRdb re-derived calls from the 5' RACE reads in MiXCR, one entry per CDR3 protein. The sample lists 70,000 to 95,000 distinct CDR3 sequences; approximately 10% were seen once. The source is an adult who was a healthcare worker with PCR-confirmed SARS-CoV-2 infection or an uninfected control (not recorded which). Sequencing used whole blood.

The CDR3 here is CASSRAGDQPQHF. CDR3 nucleotide sequence: TGTGCCAGCAGTAGGGCAGGGGATCAGCCCCAGCATTTT. The V call is TRBV7-9, the J call TRBJ1-5; tentatively, D is TRBD1 (6 bases). The V gene lost 6 bases and the J gene lost 5 bases, with 11 bases spanning the gap. Germline V gene lookup returns CDR1 SEHNR and CDR2 FQNEAQ (reference sequence). There are 13 residues in the CDR3.